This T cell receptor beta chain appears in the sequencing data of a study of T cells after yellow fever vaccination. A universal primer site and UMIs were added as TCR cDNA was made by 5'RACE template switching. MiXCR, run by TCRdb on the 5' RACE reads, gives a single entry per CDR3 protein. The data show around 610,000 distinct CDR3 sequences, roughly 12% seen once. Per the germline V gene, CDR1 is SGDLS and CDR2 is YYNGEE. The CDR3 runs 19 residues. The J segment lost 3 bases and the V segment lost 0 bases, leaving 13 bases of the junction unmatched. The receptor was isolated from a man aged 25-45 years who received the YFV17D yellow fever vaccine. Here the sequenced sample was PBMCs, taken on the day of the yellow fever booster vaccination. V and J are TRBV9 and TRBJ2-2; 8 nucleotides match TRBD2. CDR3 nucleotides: TGTGCCAGCAGCGTAGGAGTAGCGGGAAACCTCGGGGACACCGGGGAGCTGTTTTTT. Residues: CASSVGVAGNLGDTGELFF.